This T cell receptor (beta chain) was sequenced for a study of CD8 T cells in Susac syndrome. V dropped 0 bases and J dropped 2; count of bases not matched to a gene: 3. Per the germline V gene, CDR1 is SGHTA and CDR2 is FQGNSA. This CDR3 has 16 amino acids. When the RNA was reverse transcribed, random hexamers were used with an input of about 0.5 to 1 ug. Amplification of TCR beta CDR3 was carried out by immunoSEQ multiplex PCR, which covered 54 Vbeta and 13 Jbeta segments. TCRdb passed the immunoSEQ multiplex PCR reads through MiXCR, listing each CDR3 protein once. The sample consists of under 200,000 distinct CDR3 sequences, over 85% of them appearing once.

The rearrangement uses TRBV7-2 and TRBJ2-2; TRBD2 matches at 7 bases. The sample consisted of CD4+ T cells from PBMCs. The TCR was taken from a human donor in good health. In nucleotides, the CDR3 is TGTGCCAGCAGCTTAGCAAGCGGGGCAAACACCGGGGAGCTGTTTTTT. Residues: CASSLASGANTGELFF.